This T cell receptor (beta chain) was recorded in a study of cytomegalovirus exposure and HLA in healthy donors. V was trimmed by 3 bases and J by 0 bases, leaving 8 bases between them. This CDR3 is built from 14 residues. Germline CDR1 reads MDHEN; CDR2 reads SYDVKM. 60 Vbeta and 13 Jbeta primers were used in PCR. The protocol was immunoSEQ multiplex PCR, while the TCRdb copy is restricted to in-frame clones and leaves out a portion. The profile shows roughly 130,000 clones, 80% of them singletons. In this sample, this clone turned up a few times. The chain couples TRBV28 to TRBJ1-2; D is uncertain. The specimen was PBMCs. The origin of this receptor is a middle-aged man in good health and CMV-seronegative. In DNA form, the CDR3 reads TGTGCCAGCAGTTTTCAGTACCCTAACTATGGCTACACCTTC. Residues: CASSFQYPNYGYTF.